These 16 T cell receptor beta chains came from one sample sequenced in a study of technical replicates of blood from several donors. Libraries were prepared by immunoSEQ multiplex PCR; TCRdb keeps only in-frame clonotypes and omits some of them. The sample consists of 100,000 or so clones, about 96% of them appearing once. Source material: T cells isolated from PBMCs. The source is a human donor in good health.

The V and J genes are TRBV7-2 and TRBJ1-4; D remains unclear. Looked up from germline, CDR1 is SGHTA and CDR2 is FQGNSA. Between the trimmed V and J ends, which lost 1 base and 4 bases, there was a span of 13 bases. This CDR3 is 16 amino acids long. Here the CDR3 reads CASSLESGVHNEKLFF. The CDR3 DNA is TGTGCCAGCAGCTTAGAGTCCGGGGTACATAATGAAAAACTGTTTTTT.

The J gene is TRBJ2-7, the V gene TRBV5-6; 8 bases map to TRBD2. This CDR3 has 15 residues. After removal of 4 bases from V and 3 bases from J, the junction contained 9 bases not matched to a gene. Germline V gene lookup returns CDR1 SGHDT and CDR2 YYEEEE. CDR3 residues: CASSPPGGNIYEQYF. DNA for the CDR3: TGTGCCAGCAGCCCCCCGGGAGGGAATATCTACGAGCAGTACTTC. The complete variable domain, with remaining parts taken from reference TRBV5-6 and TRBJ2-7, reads DAGVTQSPTHLIKTRGQQVTLRCSPKSGHDTVSWYQQALGQGPQFIFQYYEEEERQRGNFPDRFSGHQFPNYSSELNVNALLLGDSALYLCASSPPGGNIYEQYFGPGTRLTVT.

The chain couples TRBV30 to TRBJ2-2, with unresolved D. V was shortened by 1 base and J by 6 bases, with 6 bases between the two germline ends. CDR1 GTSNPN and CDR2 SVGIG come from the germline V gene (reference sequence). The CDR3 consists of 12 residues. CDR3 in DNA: TGTGCCTGGAGTGCCGTCCCCGGGGAGCTGTTTTTT. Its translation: CAWSAVPGELFF.

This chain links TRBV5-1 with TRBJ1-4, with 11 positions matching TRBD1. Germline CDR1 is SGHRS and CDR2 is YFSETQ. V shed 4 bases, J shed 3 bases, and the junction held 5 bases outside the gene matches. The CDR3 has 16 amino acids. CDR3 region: CASSLGQGVSNEKLFF. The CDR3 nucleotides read TGCGCCAGCAGCCTGGGACAGGGGGTTTCTAATGAAAAACTGTTTTTT.

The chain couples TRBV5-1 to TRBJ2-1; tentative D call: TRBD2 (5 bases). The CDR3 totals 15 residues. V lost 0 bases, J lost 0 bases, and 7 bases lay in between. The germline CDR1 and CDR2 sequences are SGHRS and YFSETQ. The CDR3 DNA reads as TGCGCCAGCAGCTTGGAAGGGAGCTCCTACAATGAGCAGTTCTTC. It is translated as CASSLEGSSYNEQFF.

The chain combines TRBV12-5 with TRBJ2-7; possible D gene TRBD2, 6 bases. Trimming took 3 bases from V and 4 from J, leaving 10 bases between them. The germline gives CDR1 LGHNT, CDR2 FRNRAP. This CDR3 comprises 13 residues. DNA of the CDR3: TGTGCTAGTGGTTTCCGCGGGGATTACGAGCAGTACTTC. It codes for CASGFRGDYEQYF.

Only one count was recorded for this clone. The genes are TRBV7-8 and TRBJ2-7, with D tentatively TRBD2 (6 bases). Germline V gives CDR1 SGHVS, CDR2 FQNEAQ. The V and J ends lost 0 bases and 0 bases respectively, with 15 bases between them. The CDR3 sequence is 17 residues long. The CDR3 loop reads CASSLASSGVISYEQYF. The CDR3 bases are TGTGCCAGCAGCTTAGCGTCGTCGGGGGTGATCTCCTACGAGCAGTACTTC.

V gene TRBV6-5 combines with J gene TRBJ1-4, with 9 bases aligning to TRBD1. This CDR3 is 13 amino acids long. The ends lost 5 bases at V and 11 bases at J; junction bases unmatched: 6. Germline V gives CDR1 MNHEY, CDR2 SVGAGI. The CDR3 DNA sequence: TGTGCCAGCAGTCCTGGACAGGGGAGGAAACTGTTTTTT. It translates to CASSPGQGRKLFF.

CDR3 sequence: CAISGEGQGGGKLFF. The CDR3 bases are TGTGCCATCAGTGGAGAAGGACAGGGGGGAGGAAAACTGTTTTTT. The V gene is TRBV10-3, the J gene TRBJ1-4; 10 bases align to TRBD1. V gave up 4 bases and J gave up 10 bases; unmatched junction bases: 9. Germline V CDR1 and CDR2: ENHRY, SYGVKD. The CDR3 is 15 amino acids.

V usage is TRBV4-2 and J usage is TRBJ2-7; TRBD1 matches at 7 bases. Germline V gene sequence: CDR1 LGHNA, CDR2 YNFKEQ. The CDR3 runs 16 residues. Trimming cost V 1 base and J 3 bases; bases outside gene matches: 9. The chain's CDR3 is CASSQVSEDRSYEQYF. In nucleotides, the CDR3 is TGTGCCAGCAGCCAAGTTTCAGAGGACAGGAGCTACGAGCAGTACTTC.

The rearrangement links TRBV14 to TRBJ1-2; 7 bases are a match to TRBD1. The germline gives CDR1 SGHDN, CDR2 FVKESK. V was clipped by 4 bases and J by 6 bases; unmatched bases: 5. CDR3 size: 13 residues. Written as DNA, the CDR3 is TGTGCCAGCAGCCTAGGGACAGTACATGGCTACACCTTC. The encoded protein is CASSLGTVHGYTF.

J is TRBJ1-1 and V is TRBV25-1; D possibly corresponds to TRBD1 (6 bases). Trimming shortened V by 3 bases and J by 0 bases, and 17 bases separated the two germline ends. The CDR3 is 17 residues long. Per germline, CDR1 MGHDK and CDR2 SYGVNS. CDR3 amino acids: CASSDFFMTGLNTEAFF. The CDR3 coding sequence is TGTGCCAGCAGTGATTTCTTTATGACAGGCCTGAACACTGAAGCTTTCTTT.

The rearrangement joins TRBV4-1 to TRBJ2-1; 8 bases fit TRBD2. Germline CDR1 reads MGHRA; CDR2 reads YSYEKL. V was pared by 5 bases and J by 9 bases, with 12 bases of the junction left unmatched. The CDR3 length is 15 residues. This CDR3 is CASSLSGSGLGEQFF. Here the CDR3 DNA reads TGCGCCAGCAGCTTGAGCGGGAGCGGATTAGGTGAGCAGTTCTTC.

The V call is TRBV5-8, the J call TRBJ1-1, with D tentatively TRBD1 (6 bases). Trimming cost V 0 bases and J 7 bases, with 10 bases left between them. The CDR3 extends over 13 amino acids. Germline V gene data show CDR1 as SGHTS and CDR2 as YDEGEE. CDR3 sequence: CASSLVAGDEAFF. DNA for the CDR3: TGTGCCAGCAGCTTGGTGGCAGGGGATGAAGCTTTCTTT.

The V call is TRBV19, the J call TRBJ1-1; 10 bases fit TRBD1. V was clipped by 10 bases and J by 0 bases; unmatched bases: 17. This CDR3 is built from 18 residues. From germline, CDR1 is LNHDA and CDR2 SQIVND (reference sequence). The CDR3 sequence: CATSGTGAALSLNTEAFF. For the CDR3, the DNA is TGTGCCACTTCCGGGACAGGGGCCGCTCTTAGTTTGAACACTGAAGCTTTCTTT.

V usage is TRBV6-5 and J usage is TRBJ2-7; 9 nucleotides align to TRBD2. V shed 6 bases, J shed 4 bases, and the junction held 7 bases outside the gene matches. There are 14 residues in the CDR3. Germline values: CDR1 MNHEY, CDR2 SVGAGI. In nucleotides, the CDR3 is TGTGCCAGCAGCGAAACTAGCGGGCAATACGAGCAGTACTTC. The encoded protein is CASSETSGQYEQYF.